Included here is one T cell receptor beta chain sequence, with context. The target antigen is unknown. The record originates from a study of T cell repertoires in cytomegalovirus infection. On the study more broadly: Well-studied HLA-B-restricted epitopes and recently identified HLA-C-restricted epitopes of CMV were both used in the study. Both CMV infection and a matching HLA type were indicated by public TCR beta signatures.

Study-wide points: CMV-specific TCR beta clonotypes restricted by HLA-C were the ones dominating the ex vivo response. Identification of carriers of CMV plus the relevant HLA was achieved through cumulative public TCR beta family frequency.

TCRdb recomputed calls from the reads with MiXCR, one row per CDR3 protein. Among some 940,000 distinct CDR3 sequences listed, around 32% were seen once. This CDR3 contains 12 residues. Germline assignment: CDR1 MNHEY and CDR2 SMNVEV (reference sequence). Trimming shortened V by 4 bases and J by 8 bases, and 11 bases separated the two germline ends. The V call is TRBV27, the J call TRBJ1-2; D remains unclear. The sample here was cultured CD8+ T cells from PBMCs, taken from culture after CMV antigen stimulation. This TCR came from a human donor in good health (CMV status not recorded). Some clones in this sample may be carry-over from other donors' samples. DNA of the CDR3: TGTGCCAGCAGTTCGGGCCACCGCGGCTACACCTTC. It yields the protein CASSSGHRGYTF.